This TCR beta chain was sequenced during a study of blood T cell repertoires in COVID-19. The overall study: The United States, Italy and Spain supplied acute and convalescent COVID-19 samples. Sources were T cells, B-cell-depleted T cells, or PBMCs; the material itself was cDNA or gDNA.

As handled by the study authors: Nucleated cell number was recorded as an estimate derived from reference gene primer amplification. Profiling relied on immunoSEQ multiplex PCR, and the TCRdb table lists in-frame clones only, not all of them. V and J calls and clone size are as listed in that table; D and trimming were resolved from the DNA. Here the sample spans more than 300,000 clones, roughly 90% being singletons. Per the germline V gene, CDR1 is SEHNR and CDR2 is FQNEAQ (reference sequence). CDR3 length equals 15 residues. V was clipped by 5 bases and J by 1 base; unmatched bases: 5. The chain uses TRBV7-9 and TRBJ1-5; TRBD1 matches 7 bases. The sequence derives from a man younger than 30 who had recovered from COVID-19. Sequenced: peripheral blood. The CDR3 DNA follows: TGTGCCAGCAGCAGGGGACAGTCGAGCAATCAGCCCCAGCATTTT. It is translated as CASSRGQSSNQPQHF.